These 9 T cell receptor beta chains were all obtained from the same sample, sequenced in a study of shared clonotypes between healthy human individuals. Sequenced by immunoSEQ multiplex PCR; TCRdb stores in-frame clones only, minus some. Of approximately 530,000 clones detected, roughly 95% appear once; the ten largest clones hold about 0.068%. Sequenced sample: naive CD4+ T cells sorted from blood. Subset described: CD45RA+ positively selected. These receptors all come from a woman aged 30 to 39 in good health.

On this clone: This sample includes further DNA sequences coding for the same CDR3. V usage is TRBV20-1 and J usage is TRBJ2-1; D gene unclear. Germline values: CDR1 DFQATT, CDR2 SNEGSKA (reference sequence). Trimming took off 3 bases at V and 3 bases at J, with 3 bases between the two ends. The CDR3 runs 11 residues. CDR3 bases: TGCAGTGCTAGTCTCTACAATGAGCAGTTCTTC. It yields the protein CSASLYNEQFF.

V gene TRBV6-5 combines with J gene TRBJ2-7; 8 bases agree with TRBD2. The CDR3 spans 14 residues. The V and J ends lost 4 bases and 2 bases, in that order; junction bases with no gene match: 4. CDR1 and CDR2 (germline): MNHEY, SVGAGI. The CDR3, as DNA: TGTGCCAGCAGTTCGGTTAGCGGGGCCTACGAGCAGTACTTC. This codes for CASSSVSGAYEQYF.

This clone was picked up one time. The chain's CDR3 is CASSLSRLAGRSGELFF. The CDR3 bases are TGTGCCAGCAGTTTATCCAGACTAGCGGGACGGTCCGGGGAGCTGTTTTTT. The rearrangement links TRBV27 to TRBJ2-2, with 11 positions matching TRBD2. The length of the CDR3 is 17 residues. Germline CDR1 reads MNHEY; CDR2 reads SMNVEV (reference sequence). With V trimmed by 0 bases and J by 6 bases, 6 bases remained unmatched.

The chain has TRBV28 and TRBJ1-1, with D possibly TRBD1 on 6 matching bases. CDR1 is MDHEN and CDR2 is SYDVKM in the germline V gene. V was cut by 4 bases and J by 1 base, with 22 bases left in between. CDR3 length: 18 residues. The CDR3 nucleotides read TGTGCCAGCAGTTCATATTCACTTATGGGGGCTTCGAACACTGAAGCTTTCTTT. It codes for CASSSYSLMGASNTEAFF.

To note about this clone: Different DNA sequences within this sample yield the same CDR3. The V call is TRBV7-9, the J call TRBJ1-1; D not resolved. The germline gives CDR1 SEHNR, CDR2 FQNEAQ (reference sequence). CDR3 length: 13 residues. Trimming left V 3 bases short and J 1 base short, with 6 bases between. The CDR3 DNA follows: TGTGCCAGCAGCTTTAGAGAGAACACTGAAGCTTTCTTT. Translation: CASSFRENTEAFF.

The V gene is TRBV7-2, the J gene TRBJ2-5, with 7 bases aligning to TRBD1. The assigned J gene may be wrong: the sequence end matches TRBJ2-7 better. The CDR3 runs to 14 residues. Per the germline V gene, CDR1 is SGHTA and CDR2 is FQGNSA. The CDR3 DNA reads TGTGCCAGCAGCTTTCAGAACAGGGGAAACGAGCAGTACTTC. It encodes CASSFQNRGNEQYF.

The chain carries TRBV19 and TRBJ2-3; D may match TRBD1 or TRBD2 (5 bases each). The CDR3 contains 15 residues. Trimming removed 7 bases at V and 7 bases at J, with 21 bases between. CDR1 and CDR2 from the germline V gene are LNHDA and SQIVND (reference sequence). The CDR3 reads CASKTGTGRGHTQYF. The CDR3 nucleotides are TGTGCCAGTAAGACCGGGACGGGGAGAGGGCATACGCAGTATTTT.

The V and J genes are TRBV7-9 and TRBJ2-7, with 8 positions matching TRBD2. CDR3 length: 17 residues. Germline V gene data show CDR1 as SEHNR and CDR2 as FQNEAQ (reference sequence). The junction had 8 bases not matched to a gene; V was cut back by 1 base and J by 0 bases. The CDR3 loop reads CASSLDRLAISSYEQYF. In DNA form, the CDR3 reads TGTGCCAGCAGCTTAGACCGACTAGCGATAAGCTCCTACGAGCAGTACTTC.

The J gene is TRBJ2-7, the V gene TRBV28; tentatively, D is TRBD2 (5 bases). V dropped 2 bases and J dropped 2 bases, with 16 bases sitting between them. The CDR3 consists of 16 residues. The germline V gene encodes CDR1 MDHEN and CDR2 SYDVKM. CDR3 DNA: TGTGCCAGCAGTTTACGTGACTACCCGAGTCCCTACGAGCAGTACTTC. Its protein product is CASSLRDYPSPYEQYF.